Listed below are T cell receptor beta chains from one sample, sequenced in a study of CD8 T cells in ankylosing spondylitis. MiXCR, applied by TCRdb to the 5' RACE reads, yields one record per CDR3 protein. The sample lists around 490,000 distinct CDR3 sequences; about 5% were seen once. The source material was blood, either unsorted or a sorted T cell fraction (not recorded which). The receptors originated from a male donor with ankylosing spondylitis. The CDR3 runs from the conserved cysteine through the conserved F or W. Each record gives: D gene, V gene, J gene, clone size, CDR3 DNA, CDR3 protein. The D gene is left open where the match is weak. Clone size is shown for a subset of rows, as once, few, many or a class of expanded clone.

d_gene: .
v_gene: TRBV29-1
j_gene: TRBJ2-7
abundance: .
CDR3nt: TGCAGCGTTGAAAAATCGGGCGGGTCAGGCCACGAGCAGTACTTC
CDR3aa: CSVEKSGGSGHEQYF

d_gene: TRBD1
v_gene: TRBV28
j_gene: TRBJ2-7
abundance: few
CDR3nt: TGTGCCAGCAGTTTCGTGGACAGGGGGCTGTCCGAGCAGTACTTC
CDR3aa: CASSFVDRGLSEQYF

d_gene: .
v_gene: TRBV29-1
j_gene: TRBJ2-7
abundance: few
CDR3nt: TGCAGCGCGAGAAGGGGGTCCTACGAGCAGTACTTC
CDR3aa: CSARRGSYEQYF

d_gene: .
v_gene: TRBV27
j_gene: TRBJ2-5
abundance: many
CDR3nt: TGTGCCAGCAGTTTCCCTCATAGCAGGGGCCAGGAGACCCAGTACTTC
CDR3aa: CASSFPHSRGQETQYF

d_gene: .
v_gene: TRBV6-2/TRBV6-3
j_gene: TRBJ1-6
abundance: many
CDR3nt: TGTGCCAGCAGTTACTCGGGAACACCCCTCCACTTT
CDR3aa: CASSYSGTPLHF

d_gene: .
v_gene: TRBV7-8
j_gene: TRBJ1-3
abundance: many
CDR3nt: TGTGCCAGCAGCTTTGCCCCTCGCAAAAACACCATATATTTT
CDR3aa: CASSFAPRKNTIYF

d_gene: TRBD1
v_gene: TRBV20-1
j_gene: TRBJ2-2
abundance: .
CDR3nt: TGCAGTGCGAGGACAGGGGATTGGCACACCGGGGAGCTGTTTTTT
CDR3aa: CSARTGDWHTGELFF

d_gene: TRBD2
v_gene: TRBV5-6
j_gene: TRBJ2-1
abundance: many
CDR3nt: TGTGCCAGCAGCGACGGAGGGAGACGGTGGACTAGCGGGAGGAATGAGCAGTTCTTC
CDR3aa: CASSDGGRRWTSGRNEQFF

d_gene: TRBD2
v_gene: TRBV4-3
j_gene: TRBJ2-2
abundance: many
CDR3nt: TGCGCCAGCAGCCCGAGATGGTGGGAGGGGACCGGGGAGCTGTTTTTT
CDR3aa: CASSPRWWEGTGELFF

d_gene: .
v_gene: TRBV27
j_gene: TRBJ2-7
abundance: many
CDR3nt: TGTGCCAGCAGTTACTCAAAGGGGGGGACCGACTACGAGCAGTACTTC
CDR3aa: CASSYSKGGTDYEQYF

d_gene: .
v_gene: TRBV11-2
j_gene: TRBJ1-4
abundance: many
CDR3nt: TGTGCCAGCAGCCCCCTCAGAGGGGGGGCGGGGACTAATGAAAAACTGTTTTTT
CDR3aa: CASSPLRGGAGTNEKLFF

d_gene: TRBD1
v_gene: TRBV5-1
j_gene: TRBJ2-5
abundance: many
CDR3nt: TGCGCCAGCAGCCCGACAGGGATGGGGTACCAAGAGACCCAGTACTTC
CDR3aa: CASSPTGMGYQETQYF

d_gene: .
v_gene: TRBV20-1
j_gene: TRBJ2-6
abundance: .
CDR3nt: TGCAGTGCTAGAGATGGGGAACCCAGCTCTGGGGCCAACGTCCTGACTTTC
CDR3aa: CSARDGEPSSGANVLTF

d_gene: .
v_gene: TRBV5-1
j_gene: TRBJ2-7
abundance: many
CDR3nt: TGCGCCAGCAGGATGGGGAGCTACGAGCAGTACTTC
CDR3aa: CASRMGSYEQYF

d_gene: .
v_gene: TRBV6-5
j_gene: TRBJ1-1
abundance: many
CDR3nt: TGTGCCAGCAGTTTTGCGGACAGTGCCGGCACTGAAGCTTTCTTT
CDR3aa: CASSFADSAGTEAFF

d_gene: TRBD2
v_gene: TRBV20-1
j_gene: TRBJ2-1
abundance: .
CDR3nt: TGCAGTGCTAGAACTGGGACTAGCGGGGTATACAATGAGCAGTTCTTC
CDR3aa: CSARTGTSGVYNEQFF

d_gene: .
v_gene: TRBV12-3/TRBV12-4
j_gene: TRBJ2-2
abundance: many
CDR3nt: TGTGCCAGCAGCGAACCTCGAGGCAGATCGAACACCGGGGAGCTGTTTTTT
CDR3aa: CASSEPRGRSNTGELFF

d_gene: .
v_gene: TRBV12-3/TRBV12-4
j_gene: TRBJ2-3
abundance: many
CDR3nt: TGTGCCAGCACCCCCTGGGGCAGGGGGGCCGATACGCAGTATTTT
CDR3aa: CASTPWGRGADTQYF

d_gene: .
v_gene: TRBV20-1
j_gene: TRBJ1-2
abundance: many
CDR3nt: TGCAGTGCCAGTGTGCTTCAGGGCTATGGCTACACCTTC
CDR3aa: CSASVLQGYGYTF

d_gene: TRBD1
v_gene: TRBV9
j_gene: TRBJ2-7
abundance: many
CDR3nt: TGTGCCAGCGGCCAGGGGGACTACGAGCAGTACTTC
CDR3aa: CASGQGDYEQYF

d_gene: TRBD1
v_gene: TRBV6-1
j_gene: TRBJ2-7
abundance: many
CDR3nt: TGTGCCAGCAGTCCCCAGGGACAGTCCTACGAGCAGTACTTC
CDR3aa: CASSPQGQSYEQYF

d_gene: .
v_gene: TRBV29-1
j_gene: TRBJ1-1
abundance: many
CDR3nt: TGCAGCGTTATTTTACAAGAAGCTTTCTTT
CDR3aa: CSVILQEAFF

d_gene: TRBD1
v_gene: TRBV12-3/TRBV12-4
j_gene: TRBJ1-2
abundance: many
CDR3nt: TGTGCCAGCAGTCTGACAGGGAGGATTTTAAAGACTAATGGTGTCTACACCTTC
CDR3aa: CASSLTGRILKTNGVYTF

d_gene: .
v_gene: TRBV20-1
j_gene: TRBJ1-1
abundance: few
CDR3nt: TGCTGTGCTAGAGATCTTTCAAGGGGCCCGAACACTGAAGCTTTCTTT
CDR3aa: CCARDLSRGPNTEAFF

d_gene: .
v_gene: TRBV12-3/TRBV12-4
j_gene: TRBJ1-5
abundance: .
CDR3nt: TGTGCCAGCAGCCGGGACAATCTAAATCAGCCCCAGCATTTT
CDR3aa: CASSRDNLNQPQHF

d_gene: .
v_gene: TRBV7-2
j_gene: TRBJ1-2
abundance: many
CDR3nt: TGTGCCAGCAGCTTGAGATCATATGGCTACACCTTC
CDR3aa: CASSLRSYGYTF

d_gene: .
v_gene: TRBV15
j_gene: TRBJ2-7
abundance: few
CDR3nt: TGTGCCACCAGCAGAGCTATCGCTTCCTACGAGCAGTACTTC
CDR3aa: CATSRAIASYEQYF

d_gene: TRBD2
v_gene: TRBV20-1
j_gene: TRBJ2-1
abundance: .
CDR3nt: TGCAGTGCCCCTTGGTGGGGACTAGCGGGAGCCGATAGCAATGAGCAGTTCTTC
CDR3aa: CSAPWWGLAGADSNEQFF

d_gene: TRBD2
v_gene: TRBV20-1
j_gene: TRBJ2-5
abundance: few
CDR3nt: TGCAGTGCCGGGAGGGAGGGAGAGACCCAGTACTTC
CDR3aa: CSAGREGETQYF

d_gene: TRBD1
v_gene: TRBV6-1
j_gene: TRBJ1-1
abundance: .
CDR3nt: TGTGCCAGCACCTACAGGGGGTACGACACTGAAGCTTTCTTT
CDR3aa: CASTYRGYDTEAFF

d_gene: TRBD2
v_gene: TRBV24-1
j_gene: TRBJ2-5
abundance: .
CDR3nt: TGTGCCACCAGTGATTTACGAGCGGGAGGGGAGACCCAGTACTTC
CDR3aa: CATSDLRAGGETQYF

d_gene: TRBD1
v_gene: TRBV7-8
j_gene: TRBJ1-4
abundance: many
CDR3nt: TGTGCCAGCAGCTTAGGTTCCAGGGGGCGAACTAATGAAAAACTGTTTTTT
CDR3aa: CASSLGSRGRTNEKLFF

d_gene: TRBD1
v_gene: TRBV9
j_gene: TRBJ2-3
abundance: many
CDR3nt: TGTGCCAGCAGCGTAAGCCTCAGGGGGTCGGGCACAGATACGCAGTATTTT
CDR3aa: CASSVSLRGSGTDTQYF

d_gene: TRBD1
v_gene: TRBV28
j_gene: TRBJ1-2
abundance: many
CDR3nt: TGTGCCAGCAGTTCTCGGACAGGGGATCGATATGGCTACACCTTC
CDR3aa: CASSSRTGDRYGYTF

d_gene: TRBD1
v_gene: TRBV5-1
j_gene: TRBJ2-7
abundance: many
CDR3nt: TGCGCCAGCAGCTTTCACAGGGGGCAAGTTTACGAGCAGTACTTC
CDR3aa: CASSFHRGQVYEQYF

d_gene: TRBD2
v_gene: TRBV12-3/TRBV12-4
j_gene: TRBJ2-1
abundance: .
CDR3nt: TGTGCTAGAGGAAGGACTAGTAGCAATGAGCAGTTCTTC
CDR3aa: CARGRTSSNEQFF

d_gene: .
v_gene: TRBV9
j_gene: TRBJ2-5
abundance: many
CDR3nt: TGTGCCAGCAGCCCGAGACGGGACCGCCAAGAGACCCAGTACTTC
CDR3aa: CASSPRRDRQETQYF

d_gene: .
v_gene: TRBV6-1
j_gene: TRBJ1-6
abundance: many
CDR3nt: TGTGCCAGCACCCCGGACGGGGTAAATGGTTCACCCCTCCACTTT
CDR3aa: CASTPDGVNGSPLHF

d_gene: TRBD2
v_gene: TRBV7-9
j_gene: TRBJ2-7
abundance: many
CDR3nt: TGTGCCAGCAGCTTAGGAGGGACTACCCTCTACGAGCAGTACTTC
CDR3aa: CASSLGGTTLYEQYF

d_gene: TRBD1
v_gene: TRBV28
j_gene: TRBJ2-6
abundance: few
CDR3nt: TGTGCCTCACAGGGGGTCCTATCTGGGGCCAACGTCCTGACTTTC
CDR3aa: CASQGVLSGANVLTF

d_gene: .
v_gene: TRBV6-2/TRBV6-3
j_gene: TRBJ2-2
abundance: many
CDR3nt: TGTGCCAGCAGTTACCTAGTAGCCGGGGAGCTGTTTTTT
CDR3aa: CASSYLVAGELFF

d_gene: .
v_gene: TRBV14
j_gene: TRBJ2-7
abundance: .
CDR3nt: TGTGCCAGCAGCCAAGACCAGTTCCTGGGAAACGAGCAGTACTTC
CDR3aa: CASSQDQFLGNEQYF

d_gene: .
v_gene: TRBV4-2
j_gene: TRBJ2-7
abundance: many
CDR3nt: TGTGCCAGCAGATACGGGGTAAAGGGCCCCTACGAGCAGTACTTC
CDR3aa: CASRYGVKGPYEQYF

d_gene: .
v_gene: TRBV9
j_gene: TRBJ2-5
abundance: many
CDR3nt: TGTGCCAGCAGCGTAGAAGGGGGTATCCCAGAGACCCAGTACTTC
CDR3aa: CASSVEGGIPETQYF

d_gene: .
v_gene: TRBV12-3/TRBV12-4
j_gene: TRBJ2-5
abundance: .
CDR3nt: TGTGCCAGCAGTCCCTCGGGTCACACCCAGTACTTC
CDR3aa: CASSPSGHTQYF

d_gene: .
v_gene: TRBV29-1
j_gene: TRBJ1-4
abundance: .
CDR3nt: TGCAGCGTTGCAGGGGAAACTAATGAAAAACTGTTTTTT
CDR3aa: CSVAGETNEKLFF

d_gene: .
v_gene: TRBV10-3
j_gene: TRBJ1-1
abundance: many
CDR3nt: TGTGCCATCAGTGGTTTCGAGGCGGGTGACACTGAAGCTTTCTTT
CDR3aa: CAISGFEAGDTEAFF

d_gene: .
v_gene: TRBV20-1
j_gene: TRBJ2-6
abundance: many
CDR3nt: TGCAGTGCTAGTTGGAGCGCCGGGGCCAACGTCCTGACTTTC
CDR3aa: CSASWSAGANVLTF

d_gene: TRBD2
v_gene: TRBV5-1
j_gene: TRBJ2-1
abundance: many
CDR3nt: TGCGCCAGCAGCTGGCAACTAGCGGGAGGGCCCTCGAGATCCTACAATGAGCAGTTCTTC
CDR3aa: CASSWQLAGGPSRSYNEQFF

d_gene: TRBD1
v_gene: TRBV5-1
j_gene: TRBJ2-1
abundance: many
CDR3nt: TGCGCCAGCAGCTGGGGACAGACTGTCAATGAGCAGTTCTTC
CDR3aa: CASSWGQTVNEQFF

d_gene: TRBD2
v_gene: TRBV29-1
j_gene: TRBJ2-3
abundance: many
CDR3nt: TGCAGCACCTCCGGTAGCGGGAGAGATACGCAGTATTTT
CDR3aa: CSTSGSGRDTQYF

d_gene: .
v_gene: TRBV20-1
j_gene: TRBJ1-1
abundance: many
CDR3nt: TGCAGTGCTAGAGATTCCCTCGGATCGGGAGCTTTCTTT
CDR3aa: CSARDSLGSGAFF

d_gene: .
v_gene: TRBV20-1
j_gene: TRBJ2-1
abundance: many
CDR3nt: TGCAGTGCTCACCCATGGAGCTCCTACAATGAGCAGTTCTTC
CDR3aa: CSAHPWSSYNEQFF

d_gene: .
v_gene: TRBV20-1
j_gene: TRBJ2-2
abundance: many
CDR3nt: TGCAGTGCTGTACAAGCGAACACCGGGGAGCTGTTTTTT
CDR3aa: CSAVQANTGELFF

d_gene: .
v_gene: TRBV3-1
j_gene: TRBJ1-2
abundance: .
CDR3nt: TGTGCCAGCAGCCAAGATACAGGGCCTGGCTACACCTTC
CDR3aa: CASSQDTGPGYTF

d_gene: TRBD2
v_gene: TRBV4-3
j_gene: TRBJ2-2
abundance: .
CDR3nt: TGCGCCAGCAGCAGGGGACTAGCGGACGAAAGAACCGGGGAGCTGTTTTTT
CDR3aa: CASSRGLADERTGELFF

d_gene: .
v_gene: TRBV6-5
j_gene: TRBJ1-1
abundance: many
CDR3nt: TGTGCCAGCAGTTACATGAGACACACTGAAGCTTTCTTT
CDR3aa: CASSYMRHTEAFF

d_gene: .
v_gene: TRBV5-2
j_gene: TRBJ2-3
abundance: .
CDR3nt: TGTGCCAGCGGTTCCGGGCCCCGCACAGATACGCAGTATTTT
CDR3aa: CASGSGPRTDTQYF

d_gene: .
v_gene: TRBV5-6
j_gene: TRBJ1-2
abundance: many
CDR3nt: TGTGCCAGCAGCCAGGAAACAGGGACTAGTGGCTACACCTTC
CDR3aa: CASSQETGTSGYTF

d_gene: .
v_gene: TRBV10-3
j_gene: TRBJ1-1
abundance: many
CDR3nt: TGTGCCATCAGCGCGGACGTCCTTCGGGCTGAAGCTTTCTTT
CDR3aa: CAISADVLRAEAFF